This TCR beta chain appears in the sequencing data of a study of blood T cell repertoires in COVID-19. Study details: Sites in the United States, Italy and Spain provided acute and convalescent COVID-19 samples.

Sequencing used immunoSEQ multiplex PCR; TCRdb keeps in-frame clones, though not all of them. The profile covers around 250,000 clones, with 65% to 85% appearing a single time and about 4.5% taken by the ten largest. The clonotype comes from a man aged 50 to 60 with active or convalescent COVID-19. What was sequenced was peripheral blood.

The CDR3 sequence: CASSPNLDRGQETQYF. The CDR3 DNA reads TGTGCCAGCAGCCCGAATCTGGACAGGGGTCAAGAGACCCAGTACTTC. The V call is TRBV5-4, the J call TRBJ2-5, with 9 positions matching TRBD1. V lost 4 bases and J lost 2; bases outside the gene matches: 9. This CDR3 spans 16 amino acids. Germline-derived CDR1 and CDR2 are SGHNT and YYREEE (reference sequence).